One sample yielded the 15 T cell receptor beta chains listed below, sequenced in a study of blood T cell repertoires in COVID-19. TCRdb's copy holds only in-frame clones and misses some; the assay was immunoSEQ multiplex PCR. The data contain about 380,000 clones, around 92% of them singletons. The sequencing sample was made of peripheral blood. The receptor source for this set is a man aged 35-49 years with acute or convalescent COVID-19.

This rearrangement joins TRBV2 to TRBJ1-2, with D perhaps matching TRBD1 (6 bases). CDR1 is SNHLY, CDR2 FYNNEI, per germline. The CDR3 is 14 amino acids. Trimming stripped 1 base from V and 9 bases from J, with 15 bases between. As DNA, the CDR3 is TGTGCCAGCAGTGAAGTGGGACATCATGTTCGCTACACCTTC. Residues: CASSEVGHHVRYTF. The complete variable domain, with remaining parts taken from reference TRBV2 and TRBJ1-2, reads EPEVTQTPSHQVTQMGQEVILRCVPISNHLYFYWYRQILGQKVEFLVSFYNNEISEKSEIFDDQFSVERPDGSNFTLKIRSTKLEDSAMYFCASSEVGHHVRYTFGSGTRLTVV.

The rearrangement links TRBV7-2 to TRBJ2-5; 9 bases map to TRBD2. Germline V gene data show CDR1 as SGHTA and CDR2 as FQGNSA. J was trimmed by 5 bases and V by 1 base; bases with no gene match: 8. This CDR3 has 16 amino acids. In nucleotides, the CDR3 is TGTGCCAGCAGCTTAGTCCTTGCGGGAGGGATGGAGACCCAGTACTTC. Translation gives CASSLVLAGGMETQYF.

The rearrangement joins TRBV7-2 to TRBJ2-7; no clear D. The germline V and J ends were trimmed by 1 base and 7 bases, with 8 bases remaining between them. The CDR3 consists of 12 residues. The germline gives CDR1 SGHTA, CDR2 FQGNSA. CDR3 loop: CASSLVFREQYF. CDR3 nucleotides: TGTGCCAGCAGCTTAGTCTTCAGGGAGCAGTACTTC.

The chain employs TRBV28 and TRBJ1-6; 9 positions agree with TRBD1. CDR1 and CDR2 from the germline V gene are MDHEN and SYDVKM. This CDR3 contains 15 residues. The V gene end was trimmed by 5 bases and the J gene end by 10 bases; junction bases not matched to a gene: 9. The CDR3 DNA follows: TGTGCCAGCAGTATCACCGGGACAGGGAAATCACCCCTCCACTTT. Protein product: CASSITGTGKSPLHF.

V usage is TRBV6-2 or TRBV6-3 and J usage is TRBJ2-5; D is ambiguous. Germline assignment: CDR1 MNHEY and CDR2 SVGEGT. Trimming pared 1 base from V and 1 base from J, leaving 7 bases between. The CDR3 is made up of 14 amino acids. The CDR3 DNA reads TGTGCCAGCAGTTACTTACAGATCCAAGAGACCCAGTACTTC. This codes for CASSYLQIQETQYF.

The rearrangement uses TRBV28 and TRBJ2-7, with 12 bases fitting TRBD1. Per the germline V gene, CDR1 is MDHEN and CDR2 is SYDVKM. Unmatched junction bases numbered 5, after V lost 5 bases and J lost 3 bases. This CDR3 region has 15 residues. The DNA of the CDR3 is TGTGCCAGCAGTGGGACAGGGGGCGCTTTCTACGAGCAGTACTTC. This codes for CASSGTGGAFYEQYF.

The V gene is TRBV3-1 (or the pseudogene TRBV3-2), the J gene TRBJ1-1; D is ambiguous. Germline V lookup: CDR1 LGHDT, CDR2 YNNKEL (reference sequence). The V and J ends lost 4 bases and 7 bases respectively, with 10 bases between them. The CDR3 is 12 residues long. Here the CDR3 reads CASSRHESEAFF. The CDR3 DNA is TGTGCCAGCAGCCGTCATGAGAGTGAAGCTTTCTTT.

V is TRBV10-3 and J is TRBJ2-7; D may be TRBD1 (5 bases). Trimming took 10 bases from V and 0 from J, leaving 13 bases between them. The CDR3 covers 13 residues. Germline assignment: CDR1 ENHRY and CDR2 SYGVKD. The CDR3 DNA sequence: TGTGCCACTACGACAGCCCCCTCCTACGAGCAGTACTTC. Its protein is CATTTAPSYEQYF.

CDR3: CASSGLTTNYEQYF. CDR3 in DNA: TGTGCCAGCAGCGGACTCACCACAAATTACGAGCAGTACTTC. The rearrangement links TRBV2 to TRBJ2-7; perhaps TRBD2 as D (5 bases). CDR3 length: 14 amino acids. In germline, CDR1 is SNHLY, CDR2 FYNNEI. Between the trimmed V and J ends, which lost 6 bases and 4 bases, there was a span of 16 bases.

The chain couples TRBV2 to TRBJ1-2, with D unresolved. The CDR3 contains 14 residues. The ends were cut back, 7 bases at V and 3 bases at J, with 15 bases in the middle. Germline assignment: CDR1 SNHLY and CDR2 FYNNEI. The CDR3 protein is CASIRSFGDYGYTF. CDR3 bases: TGTGCCAGCATTCGGAGCTTCGGGGACTATGGCTACACCTTC.

V gene TRBV4-1 combines with J gene TRBJ2-7; the match to TRBD2 covers 8 bases. V was pared by 1 base and J by 2 bases, with 7 bases of the junction left unmatched. The germline CDR1 and CDR2 sequences are MGHRA and YSYEKL. This CDR3 is built from 16 residues. CDR3 in amino acids: CASSQGLAGPAYEQYF. The CDR3 DNA reads TGCGCCAGCAGCCAAGGCCTAGCGGGTCCTGCCTACGAGCAGTACTTC.

This clone was counted once. The V call is TRBV9, the J call TRBJ2-1; D may be TRBD2 (6 bases). CDR3 length: 13 amino acids. Germline assignment: CDR1 SGDLS and CDR2 YYNGEE. Trimming took off 3 bases at V and 5 bases at J, with 9 bases between the two ends. The CDR3 sequence is CASSGRDHNEQFF. Here the CDR3 DNA reads TGTGCCAGCAGCGGGAGGGATCACAATGAGCAGTTCTTC.

V gene TRBV19 combines with J gene TRBJ1-6; 7 bases agree with TRBD1. The trim removed 6 bases at V and 6 bases at J, leaving 11 bases unmatched. Germline values: CDR1 LNHDA, CDR2 SQIVND (reference sequence). CDR3 length equals 16 residues. The CDR3 protein is CASSSGTESFNSPLHF. CDR3 DNA: TGTGCCAGTAGCTCCGGGACAGAGAGCTTTAATTCACCCCTCCACTTT.

The chain has TRBV9 and TRBJ1-2; D is undetermined. Per the germline V gene, CDR1 is SGDLS and CDR2 is YYNGEE. This CDR3 region has 15 residues. The V end lost 0 bases, the J end lost 7 bases, and 16 bases lay between the germline ends. CDR3 in DNA: TGTGCCAGCAGCGTAGATATCCACGACCGACTTGGCTACACCTTC. This codes for CASSVDIHDRLGYTF. Supplemented by reference TRBV9 and TRBJ1-2, the full variable domain reads DSGVTQTPKHLITATGQRVTLRCSPRSGDLSVYWYQQSLDQGLQFLIQYYNGEERAKGNILERFSAQQFPDLHSELNLSSLELGDSALYFCASSVDIHDRLGYTFGSGTRLTVV.

The chain recombines TRBV27 with TRBJ2-7; perhaps TRBD2 as D (6 bases). Germline V CDR1 and CDR2: MNHEY, SMNVEV (reference sequence). The germline V and J ends were trimmed by 2 bases and 1 base, with 12 bases remaining between them. The length of the CDR3 is 15 residues. CDR3 region: CASSLHGGESYEQYF. DNA for the CDR3: TGTGCCAGCAGTTTACACGGCGGGGAGTCCTACGAGCAGTACTTC.